This T cell receptor beta chain was observed in a study of identifying expanded T cells in peripheral blood. Concerning this clone: Its antigen is not known.

Broader study findings: Across healthy donors, higher total template counts meant significantly greater two-week count variance. Over about two and four weeks, about 17 and 20 clones changed, versus approximately 1.2 between replicates.

Germline CDR1 reads KGHSH; CDR2 reads LQKENI. The V end lost 0 bases, the J end lost 8 bases, and 16 bases lay between the germline ends. The length of the CDR3 is 15 residues. Sequenced by immunoSEQ multiplex PCR; TCRdb stores in-frame clones only, minus some. This sample has about 100,000 clones, with approximately 88% found just once. Sequencing input: blood. This receptor was obtained from a person aged 18 to 70 in good health. The rearrangement joins TRBV18 to TRBJ1-2; D is unresolved. CDR3 amino acids: CASSPPSFTLLGYTF. DNA for the CDR3: TGTGCCAGCTCACCACCGAGTTTCACTTTGCTCGGCTACACCTTC.